Presented here are 28 T cell receptor beta chains from one specimen sequenced in a study of T cell responses to AZD1222 COVID-19 vaccine. The protocol was immunoSEQ multiplex PCR, while the TCRdb copy is restricted to in-frame clones and leaves out a portion. The table shows around 100,000 clones, with roughly 84% occurring only once. Sequencing used peripheral blood, obtained on day 0 of AZD1222 vaccination. These receptors came from an adult in good health.

The V and J genes are TRBV7-2 and TRBJ1-2; TRBD1 might be the D (5 bases). CDR1 is SGHTA, CDR2 FQGNSA, per germline. CDR3 length: 15 residues. The germline V and J ends were trimmed by 0 bases and 8 bases, with 16 bases remaining between them. The CDR3: CASSLAIGSGLGYTF. The CDR3 bases are TGTGCCAGCAGCTTAGCGATCGGGTCAGGGTTAGGCTACACCTTC.

V usage is TRBV28 and J usage is TRBJ2-4, with D perhaps matching TRBD1 or TRBD2 (5 bases each). Germline V gives CDR1 MDHEN, CDR2 SYDVKM. V lost 2 bases and J 3 bases, leaving 26 bases between the germline ends. The CDR3 sequence is 20 residues long. The CDR3 DNA is TGTGCCAGCAGTTTACCTCCCCAAACGTGGGGGAAGAGGGGCAAAAACATTCAGTACTTC. Residues: CASSLPPQTWGKRGKNIQYF.

V and J are TRBV6-5 and TRBJ1-1; 11 nucleotides align to TRBD1. The germline V gene has CDR1 MNHEY and CDR2 SVGAGI. The V segment lost 7 bases and the J segment 4 bases; nucleotides outside the gene matches: 8. The CDR3 is 15 residues long. DNA of the CDR3: TGTGCCAGCACTACCGGGACAGGGGGGAGCACTGAAGCTTTCTTT. Protein sequence: CASTTGTGGSTEAFF.

This chain connects TRBV5-1 to TRBJ1-1, with a weak D call TRBD1 (6 bases). The CDR3 contains 15 residues. Trimming shortened V by 4 bases and J by 4 bases, and 17 bases separated the two germline ends. Germline V lookup: CDR1 SGHRS, CDR2 YFSETQ. The CDR3 region is CASSRGAGFSTEAFF. The CDR3 coding sequence is TGCGCCAGCAGCCGGGGGGCCGGCTTCAGCACTGAAGCTTTCTTT.

The chain employs TRBV28 and TRBJ2-5, with D maybe TRBD1 (6 bases). The germline gives CDR1 MDHEN, CDR2 SYDVKM. The CDR3 has 15 amino acids. Trimming took off 8 bases at V and 4 bases at J, with 20 bases between the two ends. The CDR3 DNA follows: TGTGCCAGCCGACAGACAGGTTTGGGGCCAGAGACCCAGTACTTC. Translation gives CASRQTGLGPETQYF.

The chain couples TRBV6-5 to TRBJ1-5; perhaps TRBD1 as D (5 bases). The CDR3 extends over 11 amino acids. The germline V and J ends were trimmed by 7 bases and 11 bases, with 12 bases remaining between them. Germline V gives CDR1 MNHEY, CDR2 SVGAGI. The CDR3 here is CASKPGTAQHF. CDR3 coding DNA: TGTGCCAGCAAACCGGGGACGGCCCAGCATTTT.

The rearrangement joins TRBV6-2 or TRBV6-3 to TRBJ2-1, with D hard to call. The length of the CDR3 is 14 residues. V shed 1 base and J shed 5 bases, with 9 bases lying between them. Germline V lookup: CDR1 MNHEY, CDR2 SVGEGT. The CDR3 loop reads CASSYFGADNEQFF. The CDR3, as DNA: TGTGCCAGCAGTTACTTCGGAGCAGACAATGAGCAGTTCTTC.

The chain uses TRBV19 and TRBJ2-3; TRBD1 matches at 7 bases. Germline V gives CDR1 LNHDA, CDR2 SQIVND (reference sequence). The CDR3 has 15 amino acids. V trimming: 7 bases; J trimming: 4 bases; junction bases outside the gene matches: 11. DNA for the CDR3: TGTGCCAGTACCAAGGGCAGGGGGAATCCAGATACGCAGTATTTT. Protein: CASTKGRGNPDTQYF.

The chain is built from TRBV5-1 and TRBJ1-1, with D possibly matching TRBD1 (6 bases). V lost 4 bases, J lost 6 bases, and 13 bases lay in between. CDR3 length equals 13 residues. Per the germline V gene, CDR1 is SGHRS and CDR2 is YFSETQ. In DNA form, the CDR3 reads TGCGCCAGCAGCCGCAGGGGATACCCTGAAGCTTTCTTT. Translation: CASSRRGYPEAFF. Complete variable domain (other parts from reference TRBV5-1 and TRBJ1-1): KAGVTQTPRYLIKTRGQQVTLSCSPISGHRSVSWYQQTPGQGLQFLFEYFSETQRNKGNFPGRFSGRQFSNSRSEMNVSTLELGDSALYLCASSRRGYPEAFFGQGTRLTVV.

With regard to this clone: A read error may account for a junction end that differs from germline. The chain couples TRBV15 to TRBJ2-7, with D tentatively TRBD2 (7 bases). Per the germline V gene, CDR1 is LNHNV and CDR2 is YYDKDF (reference sequence). This CDR3 comprises 13 residues. As DNA, the CDR3 is TGTGCCACCAGCAGAGAAGGGGGACTAAGGAAGCACTTC. It encodes CATSREGGLRKHF.

The rearrangement links TRBV19 to TRBJ2-1; D call uncertain. The CDR3 sequence is 15 residues long. V was clipped by 0 bases and J by 0 bases, with 6 bases between them. Germline assignment: CDR1 LNHDA and CDR2 SQIVND (reference sequence). The CDR3 loop reads CASSIEQISYNEQFF. CDR3 nucleotides: TGTGCCAGTAGTATAGAACAGATCTCCTACAATGAGCAGTTCTTC.

This clone was seen only a few times. This chain uses TRBV9 with TRBJ2-3; D remains unclear. Trimming removed 1 base at V and 2 bases at J, with 5 bases between. CDR1 and CDR2 (germline): SGDLS, YYNGEE. CDR3 length: 13 amino acids. The CDR3 nucleotides read TGTGCCAGCAGCGTACGGGTCACAGATACGCAGTATTTT. It translates to CASSVRVTDTQYF. Full variable domain (outside the CDR3, taken from reference TRBV9 and TRBJ2-3): DSGVTQTPKHLITATGQRVTLRCSPRSGDLSVYWYQQSLDQGLQFLIQYYNGEERAKGNILERFSAQQFPDLHSELNLSSLELGDSALYFCASSVRVTDTQYFGPGTRLTVL.

The J gene is TRBJ1-1, the V gene TRBV27, with D tentatively TRBD1 (5 bases). Germline V gives CDR1 MNHEY, CDR2 SMNVEV (reference sequence). The CDR3 has 12 amino acids. Trimming removed 6 bases at V and 10 bases at J, with 15 bases between. The CDR3 sequence: CASRGVGGAAFF. The CDR3 nucleotides are TGTGCCAGCAGGGGGGTAGGAGGTGCAGCTTTCTTT.

V usage is TRBV3-1 (or the pseudogene TRBV3-2) and J usage is TRBJ1-1; 7 bases agree with TRBD1. Germline V CDR1 and CDR2: LGHDT, YNNKEL (reference sequence). The CDR3 sequence is 19 residues long. V lost 1 base and J lost 1; bases outside the gene matches: 15. The CDR3: CASSQGWGTATFSNTEAFF. The CDR3 nucleotides are TGTGCCAGCAGCCAAGGATGGGGGACAGCAACATTTTCGAACACTGAAGCTTTCTTT.

The V and J genes are TRBV6-5 and TRBJ1-3; TRBD1 might be the D (5 bases). This CDR3 contains 14 residues. Germline values: CDR1 MNHEY, CDR2 SVGAGI. V shed 6 bases and J shed 0 bases, with 9 bases lying between them. The CDR3 DNA reads as TGTGCCAGCAGGGGTGGGGGCTCTGGAAACACCATATATTTT. It codes for CASRGGGSGNTIYF.

The CDR3: CASSLVAGVPSYEQYF. CDR3 in DNA: TGTGCCAGCAGCTTAGTAGCGGGAGTTCCTTCCTACGAGCAGTACTTC. The chain has TRBV7-2 and TRBJ2-7, with 9 positions matching TRBD2. The germline gives CDR1 SGHTA, CDR2 FQGNSA. J gave up 1 base and V 1 base, and 5 bases lay outside the gene matches. The length of the CDR3 is 16 residues.

This clone was counted a few times. This chain uses TRBV7-2 with TRBJ2-3, with 12 positions matching TRBD1. V lost 1 base to trimming and J lost 6 bases; unmatched junction nucleotides: 2. CDR1 and CDR2 from the germline V gene are SGHTA and FQGNSA. The CDR3 sequence is 15 residues long. The CDR3 region has the DNA TGTGCCAGCAGCTTAGGGGGACAGGGGGCGGATACGCAGTATTTT. Encoded protein: CASSLGGQGADTQYF.

The chain has TRBV7-9 and TRBJ2-1, with D perhaps TRBD1 (6 bases). Germline CDR1 SEHNR, CDR2 FQNEAQ (reference sequence). The V gene lost 10 bases and the J gene lost 7 bases, with 17 bases spanning the gap. The CDR3 is 13 amino acids. The CDR3 region has the DNA TGTGCCACCTTCGAGGACAGTAGAAATGAGCAGTTCTTC. Protein: CATFEDSRNEQFF.

This rearrangement joins TRBV7-9 to TRBJ1-2; 7 bases are a match to TRBD1. J was trimmed by 5 bases and V by 6 bases; bases with no gene match: 12. The germline gives CDR1 SEHNR, CDR2 FQNEAQ (reference sequence). The CDR3 extends over 15 amino acids. This CDR3 reads CASRPTSGTVYGYTF. In DNA, the CDR3 is TGTGCCAGCAGACCTACTTCCGGGACAGTTTATGGCTACACCTTC.

The J gene is TRBJ2-1, the V gene TRBV28, with TRBD2 identical over 8 bases. The germline V gene has CDR1 MDHEN and CDR2 SYDVKM. The CDR3 length is 15 residues. The trim removed 6 bases at V and 0 bases at J, leaving 4 bases unmatched. CDR3 in amino acids: CASSTSGSSYNEQFF. The CDR3 DNA reads TGTGCCAGCAGCACCAGCGGGAGCTCCTACAATGAGCAGTTCTTC.

The V gene is TRBV4-2, the J gene TRBJ2-1; 8 nucleotides match TRBD2. Germline-derived CDR1 and CDR2 are LGHNA and YNFKEQ. CDR3 length: 16 amino acids. J gave up 7 bases and V 0 bases, and 8 bases lay outside the gene matches. DNA of the CDR3: TGTGCCAGCAGCCAAGATTTAGCGGGATCCGGGAATGAGCAGTTCTTC. It codes for CASSQDLAGSGNEQFF.

J is TRBJ1-5 and V is TRBV6-2 or TRBV6-3, with TRBD1 as a possible D gene (6 bases). V lost 2 bases to trimming and J lost 4 bases, with 9 bases between them. This CDR3 has 14 residues. The V gene's germline CDR1 is MNHEY and CDR2 SVGEGT. The CDR3 DNA reads as TGTGCCAGCAGTTACCTAAGGGGGAATCAGCCCCAGCATTTT. This translates into CASSYLRGNQPQHF.

This clone was detected only once. This chain joins TRBV7-9 and TRBJ1-2, with 8 positions matching TRBD1. Trimming at V came to 5 bases and at J to 3 bases, leaving 8 bases not matched to a gene. This CDR3 comprises 15 residues. Germline V gene sequence: CDR1 SEHNR, CDR2 FQNEAQ (reference sequence). The CDR3 coding sequence is TGTGCCAGCAGCCGGGACAGGTGGGATGACTATGGCTACACCTTC. It specifies CASSRDRWDDYGYTF.

This clone has a single count. J is TRBJ1-4 and V is TRBV6-5; D is unclear. CDR1 is MNHEY, CDR2 SVGAGI, per germline. V gave up 2 bases and J gave up 0 bases, with 7 bases separating them. This CDR3 comprises 15 residues. The CDR3 bases are TGTGCCAGCAGTTACAGGGAGGCAACTAATGAAAAACTGTTTTTT. This encodes CASSYREATNEKLFF.

Only a few counts were recorded for this clone. The rearrangement joins TRBV7-8 to TRBJ1-1; weak D call: TRBD1 (5 bases). The CDR3 sequence is 12 residues long. V was pared by 5 bases and J by 8 bases, with 12 bases between. Germline V CDR1 and CDR2: SGHVS, FQNEAQ. The CDR3 is CASSQTWGEAFF. The DNA of the CDR3 is TGTGCCAGCAGCCAGACGTGGGGCGAAGCTTTCTTT.

V is TRBV28 and J is TRBJ2-6; D is uncertain. V dropped 2 bases and J dropped 0 bases, with 5 bases sitting between them. CDR3 length equals 15 residues. Germline CDR1 reads MDHEN; CDR2 reads SYDVKM. CDR3 region: CASSLMASGANVLTF. The CDR3 DNA follows: TGTGCCAGCAGTTTAATGGCCTCTGGGGCCAACGTCCTGACTTTC.

A word on this clone: This sample includes further DNA sequences coding for the same CDR3. The J gene is TRBJ1-1, the V gene TRBV5-1; 9 bases align to TRBD1. There are 15 residues in the CDR3. Unmatched junction bases numbered 5, after V lost 4 bases and J lost 1 base. Germline values: CDR1 SGHRS, CDR2 YFSETQ. CDR3 protein: CASSLGGQGNTEAFF. Here the CDR3 DNA reads TGCGCCAGCAGCCTTGGGGGACAGGGGAACACTGAAGCTTTCTTT.

The chain recombines TRBV12-3 or TRBV12-4 with TRBJ1-3; no clear D. The CDR3 spans 12 residues. The V end was cut by 3 bases, the J end by 3 bases, with 3 bases between. CDR3 protein: CASSFGGNTIYF. DNA for the CDR3: TGTGCCAGCAGTTTTGGTGGAAACACCATATATTTT.